This is a list of T cell receptor beta chains from one sample in a study of post-analysis software for immune sequencing data. In TCRdb, the PCR reads were re-called with MiXCR into one record per CDR3 protein. Here the sample spans hundreds of thousands of distinct CDR3 sequences, 44% being singletons. Material for sequencing was blood. Every receptor here comes from a girl between 5 and 17 years old with multiple sclerosis. Each CDR3 is given with its conserved first and last residue. D genes are given only for firm matches. Clone size appears in some rows only: once, few, many, or a class for an expanded clone.

clone_size: .; j_call: TRBJ1-2; d_call: .; cdr3_length: 14; v_call: TRBV4-2; cdr3_aa: CASSQVSANYGYTF; cdr3_nt: TGTGCCAGCAGCCAAGTCTCAGCTAACTATGGCTACACCTTC
clone_size: .; j_call: TRBJ2-7; d_call: .; cdr3_length: 13; v_call: TRBV3-1; cdr3_aa: CASSQVMGYEQYF; cdr3_nt: TGTGCCAGCAGCCAAGTTATGGGCTACGAGCAGTACTTC
clone_size: .; j_call: TRBJ1-5; d_call: .; cdr3_length: 10; v_call: TRBV27; cdr3_aa: CASGTQPQHF; cdr3_nt: TGTGCCAGCGGGACTCAGCCCCAGCATTTT
clone_size: few; j_call: TRBJ2-3; d_call: .; cdr3_length: 12; v_call: TRBV29-1; cdr3_aa: CSGGISTDTQYF; cdr3_nt: TGCAGCGGAGGGATTAGCACAGATACGCAGTATTTT
clone_size: .; j_call: TRBJ2-7; d_call: .; cdr3_length: 15; v_call: TRBV4-1; cdr3_aa: CASSQAEKRGYEQYF; cdr3_nt: TGCGCCAGCAGCCAGGCTGAAAAGAGGGGCTACGAGCAGTACTTC
clone_size: few; j_call: TRBJ1-2; d_call: TRBD1; cdr3_length: 14; v_call: TRBV7-8; cdr3_aa: CASFARTGGGGYTF; cdr3_nt: TGTGCCAGCTTTGCTAGAACAGGGGGCGGCGGCTACACCTTC
clone_size: .; j_call: TRBJ2-4; d_call: .; cdr3_length: 14; v_call: TRBV20-1; cdr3_aa: CSAEGDPAKNIQYF; cdr3_nt: TGCAGTGCTGAGGGGGACCCAGCCAAAAACATTCAGTACTTC
clone_size: .; j_call: TRBJ2-7; d_call: TRBD2; cdr3_length: 16; v_call: TRBV6-2/TRBV6-3; cdr3_aa: CASSPLAGFSYNEQYF; cdr3_nt: TGTGCCAGCAGTCCCTTAGCGGGGTTCTCCTACAATGAGCAGTACTTC
clone_size: .; j_call: TRBJ2-4; d_call: .; cdr3_length: 13; v_call: TRBV20-1; cdr3_aa: CSAKAGAKNIQYF; cdr3_nt: TGCAGTGCTAAGGCGGGAGCCAAAAACATTCAGTACTTC
clone_size: .; j_call: TRBJ2-1; d_call: .; cdr3_length: 15; v_call: TRBV9; cdr3_aa: CASRWGLEKVHEQFF; cdr3_nt: TGTGCCAGCAGGTGGGGGCTAGAAAAGGTCCATGAGCAGTTCTTC
clone_size: .; j_call: TRBJ1-1; d_call: .; cdr3_length: 15; v_call: TRBV7-2; cdr3_aa: CASSGGGVRMAEAFF; cdr3_nt: TGTGCCAGCAGCGGCGGCGGGGTACGAATGGCTGAAGCTTTCTTT
clone_size: .; j_call: TRBJ2-5; d_call: .; cdr3_length: 12; v_call: TRBV5-1; cdr3_aa: CASSLAGRTQYF; cdr3_nt: TGCGCCAGCAGCTTGGCCGGGAGAACCCAGTACTTC
clone_size: few; j_call: TRBJ2-7; d_call: TRBD2; cdr3_length: 14; v_call: TRBV7-2; cdr3_aa: CASSISGGALEQYF; cdr3_nt: TGTGCCAGCAGCATTAGCGGGGGGGCCCTCGAGCAGTACTTC
clone_size: .; j_call: TRBJ1-2; d_call: .; cdr3_length: 16; v_call: TRBV27; cdr3_aa: CASSLRPRGADYGYTF; cdr3_nt: TGTGCCAGCAGTTTAAGACCGCGAGGGGCGGACTATGGCTACACCTTC
clone_size: few; j_call: TRBJ1-1; d_call: .; cdr3_length: 13; v_call: TRBV5-1; cdr3_aa: CASSLGQATEAFF; cdr3_nt: TGCGCCAGCAGCTTGGGACAGGCCACTGAAGCTTTCTTT
clone_size: .; j_call: TRBJ1-5; d_call: TRBD1; cdr3_length: 14; v_call: TRBV10-3; cdr3_aa: CAISEGGANLPQHF; cdr3_nt: TGTGCCATCAGTGAAGGGGGCGCGAATCTGCCCCAGCATTTT
clone_size: .; j_call: TRBJ2-1; d_call: .; cdr3_length: 12; v_call: TRBV12-3/TRBV12-4; cdr3_aa: CASISPQGRQFF; cdr3_nt: TGTGCCAGCATTTCCCCGCAGGGGAGGCAGTTCTTC
clone_size: .; j_call: TRBJ1-1; d_call: .; cdr3_length: 13; v_call: TRBV15; cdr3_aa: CATSREDKTEAFF; cdr3_nt: TGTGCCACCAGCAGAGAGGACAAGACTGAAGCTTTCTTT
clone_size: .; j_call: TRBJ2-3; d_call: TRBD2; cdr3_length: 18; v_call: TRBV20-1; cdr3_aa: CSARPPSGGRSGTDTQYF; cdr3_nt: TGCAGTGCTAGACCTCCGAGCGGGGGGCGATCTGGCACAGATACGCAGTATTTT
clone_size: .; j_call: TRBJ1-4; d_call: .; cdr3_length: 16; v_call: TRBV25-1; cdr3_aa: CASSEHNRDTREKLFF; cdr3_nt: TGTGCCAGCAGTGAACATAACCGGGATACAAGGGAAAAACTGTTTTTT
clone_size: few; j_call: TRBJ2-3; d_call: .; cdr3_length: 19; v_call: TRBV24-1; cdr3_aa: CATSDFRGFGMHPTDTQYF; cdr3_nt: TGTGCCACCAGTGATTTCAGGGGCTTCGGGATGCATCCCACAGATACGCAGTATTTT
clone_size: .; j_call: TRBJ2-1; d_call: .; cdr3_length: 15; v_call: TRBV5-1; cdr3_aa: CASSLESGAYNEQFF; cdr3_nt: TGCGCCAGCAGCTTGGAGAGCGGAGCCTACAATGAGCAGTTCTTC
clone_size: .; j_call: TRBJ2-1; d_call: .; cdr3_length: 11; v_call: TRBV28; cdr3_aa: CASKGWNEQFF; cdr3_nt: TGTGCCAGCAAAGGGTGGAATGAGCAGTTCTTC
clone_size: .; j_call: TRBJ2-3; d_call: .; cdr3_length: 16; v_call: TRBV12-3/TRBV12-4; cdr3_aa: CASSIQAGVGTDTQYF; cdr3_nt: TGTGCCAGCAGTATCCAGGCAGGGGTTGGCACAGATACGCAGTATTTT
clone_size: few; j_call: TRBJ2-3; d_call: TRBD1; cdr3_length: 15; v_call: TRBV5-5; cdr3_aa: CASSLGGTGGDTQYF; cdr3_nt: TGTGCCAGCAGCTTGGGGGGGACAGGGGGAGATACGCAGTATTTT
clone_size: .; j_call: TRBJ1-2; d_call: TRBD1; cdr3_length: 15; v_call: TRBV12-3/TRBV12-4; cdr3_aa: CASSLALGQGDGYTF; cdr3_nt: TGTGCCAGCAGTTTAGCGCTAGGACAGGGAGATGGCTACACCTTC
clone_size: once; j_call: TRBJ2-6; d_call: .; cdr3_length: 18; v_call: TRBV5-1; cdr3_aa: CASSLAGRAISGANVLTF; cdr3_nt: TGCGCCAGCAGCTTGGCGGGACGGGCAATCTCTGGGGCCAACGTCCTGACTTTC
clone_size: .; j_call: TRBJ1-4; d_call: .; cdr3_length: 15; v_call: TRBV6-1; cdr3_aa: CASSEAWGTNEKLFF; cdr3_nt: TGTGCCAGCAGTGAAGCTTGGGGGACTAATGAAAAACTGTTTTTT
clone_size: few; j_call: TRBJ1-4; d_call: .; cdr3_length: 15; v_call: TRBV12-3/TRBV12-4; cdr3_aa: CASRRHLRSNEKLFF; cdr3_nt: TGTGCCAGCAGACGCCACCTGAGATCCAATGAAAAACTGTTTTTT
clone_size: .; j_call: TRBJ2-7; d_call: .; cdr3_length: 15; v_call: TRBV3-1; cdr3_aa: CASSRSPDSTYEQYF; cdr3_nt: TGTGCCAGCAGCCGGAGTCCCGACAGCACCTACGAGCAGTACTTC
clone_size: .; j_call: TRBJ2-7; d_call: TRBD1; cdr3_length: 14; v_call: TRBV7-9; cdr3_aa: CASSPGQGWGEQYF; cdr3_nt: TGTGCCAGCAGCCCGGGACAGGGGTGGGGTGAGCAGTACTTC
clone_size: .; j_call: TRBJ2-7; d_call: .; cdr3_length: 11; v_call: TRBV9; cdr3_aa: CASSVVHEQYF; cdr3_nt: TGTGCCAGCAGCGTAGTCCACGAGCAGTACTTC
clone_size: .; j_call: TRBJ2-2; d_call: .; cdr3_length: 13; v_call: TRBV6-6; cdr3_aa: CASSYGGTGELFF; cdr3_nt: TGTGCCAGCAGTTACGGTGGCACCGGGGAGCTGTTTTTT
clone_size: few; j_call: TRBJ2-1; d_call: TRBD1; cdr3_length: 15; v_call: TRBV7-7; cdr3_aa: CASSLGGQGASEQFF; cdr3_nt: TGTGCTAGCAGCTTAGGGGGACAGGGGGCTAGTGAGCAGTTCTTC
clone_size: few; j_call: TRBJ2-1; d_call: .; cdr3_length: 12; v_call: TRBV10-3; cdr3_aa: CAISERGQEQFF; cdr3_nt: TGTGCCATCAGTGAGCGAGGACAGGAGCAGTTCTTC
clone_size: once; j_call: TRBJ2-1; d_call: .; cdr3_length: 10; v_call: TRBV20-1; cdr3_aa: CSARGWEQFF; cdr3_nt: TGCAGTGCTAGAGGGTGGGAGCAGTTCTTC
clone_size: many; j_call: TRBJ2-3; d_call: .; cdr3_length: 13; v_call: TRBV29-1; cdr3_aa: CSIDGGGTDTQYF; cdr3_nt: TGCAGTATCGACGGGGGAGGCACAGATACGCAGTATTTT
clone_size: .; j_call: TRBJ2-3; d_call: TRBD2; cdr3_length: 15; v_call: TRBV20-1; cdr3_aa: CSAILAERRTDTQYF; cdr3_nt: TGCAGTGCTATCCTAGCGGAGAGACGCACAGATACGCAGTATTTT
clone_size: once; j_call: TRBJ2-5; d_call: .; cdr3_length: 14; v_call: TRBV12-3/TRBV12-4; cdr3_aa: CASSLRAGAETQYF; cdr3_nt: TGTGCCAGCAGTCTGAGGGCGGGGGCGGAGACCCAGTACTTC
clone_size: .; j_call: TRBJ2-1; d_call: .; cdr3_length: 15; v_call: TRBV12-3/TRBV12-4; cdr3_aa: CASSLQRPLDNEQFF; cdr3_nt: TGTGCCAGCAGTTTACAGCGGCCTTTGGACAATGAGCAGTTCTTC
clone_size: .; j_call: TRBJ2-3; d_call: TRBD2; cdr3_length: 16; v_call: TRBV24-1; cdr3_aa: CATSDLGTTGRDTQYF; cdr3_nt: TGTGCCACCAGTGACCTAGGGACTACCGGGCGAGATACGCAGTATTTT
clone_size: few; j_call: TRBJ2-7; d_call: .; cdr3_length: 14; v_call: TRBV29-1; cdr3_aa: CSVRSGSPSYEQYF; cdr3_nt: TGCAGCGTCCGATCGGGCAGCCCCTCCTACGAGCAGTACTTC
clone_size: .; j_call: TRBJ2-1; d_call: TRBD2; cdr3_length: 15; v_call: TRBV6-4; cdr3_aa: CASSKLAGPYNEQFF; cdr3_nt: TGTGCCAGCAGTAAACTAGCGGGACCCTACAATGAGCAGTTCTTC
clone_size: few; j_call: TRBJ2-1; d_call: .; cdr3_length: 13; v_call: TRBV29-1; cdr3_aa: CSVEESLGNEQFF; cdr3_nt: TGCAGCGTTGAAGAATCGTTGGGCAATGAGCAGTTCTTC
clone_size: .; j_call: TRBJ1-2; d_call: .; cdr3_length: 15; v_call: TRBV7-2; cdr3_aa: CASSLLWGSEYGYTF; cdr3_nt: TGTGCCAGCAGCTTATTATGGGGTAGTGAGTATGGCTACACCTTC
clone_size: .; j_call: TRBJ2-1; d_call: .; cdr3_length: 16; v_call: TRBV5-1; cdr3_aa: CASSLTRTVATNEQFF; cdr3_nt: TGCGCCAGCAGCCTTACCCGGACAGTAGCTACTAATGAGCAGTTCTTC
clone_size: .; j_call: TRBJ2-7; d_call: .; cdr3_length: 14; v_call: TRBV7-9; cdr3_aa: CASSLDRQTYEQYF; cdr3_nt: TGTGCCAGCAGCTTAGACAGGCAGACCTACGAGCAGTACTTC
clone_size: .; j_call: TRBJ1-2; d_call: TRBD1; cdr3_length: 19; v_call: TRBV6-5; cdr3_aa: CASSHTRGGAGGSNYGYTF; cdr3_nt: TGTGCCAGCAGCCATACTCGAGGGGGCGCAGGGGGATCTAACTATGGCTACACCTTC
clone_size: .; j_call: TRBJ2-1; d_call: .; cdr3_length: 18; v_call: TRBV25-1; cdr3_aa: CASSEFPWRSGSYNEQFF; cdr3_nt: TGTGCCAGCAGTGAATTCCCCTGGCGGAGTGGCTCCTACAATGAGCAGTTCTTC
clone_size: few; j_call: TRBJ2-3; d_call: .; cdr3_length: 13; v_call: TRBV29-1; cdr3_aa: CSVKGLNTDTQYF; cdr3_nt: TGCAGCGTTAAAGGCCTCAACACAGATACGCAGTATTTT
clone_size: .; j_call: TRBJ2-7; d_call: TRBD2; cdr3_length: 13; v_call: TRBV7-9; cdr3_aa: CASSLLGGGEQYF; cdr3_nt: TGTGCCAGCAGCTTATTGGGGGGGGGCGAGCAGTACTTC
clone_size: once; j_call: TRBJ2-5; d_call: .; cdr3_length: 12; v_call: TRBV2; cdr3_aa: CAHGSSEETQYF; cdr3_nt: TGTGCCCACGGGTCTTCCGAAGAGACCCAGTACTTC
clone_size: .; j_call: TRBJ2-7; d_call: .; cdr3_length: 15; v_call: TRBV3-1; cdr3_aa: CASSHRRSFSYEQYF; cdr3_nt: TGTGCCAGCAGCCATAGGCGCTCGTTTTCCTACGAGCAGTACTTC
clone_size: few; j_call: TRBJ2-7; d_call: .; cdr3_length: 14; v_call: TRBV9; cdr3_aa: CASSVADSLGEQYF; cdr3_nt: TGTGCCAGCAGCGTAGCCGACAGCCTAGGGGAGCAGTACTTC
clone_size: .; j_call: TRBJ1-3; d_call: .; cdr3_length: 16; v_call: TRBV7-2; cdr3_aa: CASSFYSQISGNTIYF; cdr3_nt: TGTGCCAGCAGCTTCTACTCACAGATTTCTGGAAACACCATATATTTT